This passage covers 4 T cell receptor beta chains from one sample sequenced in a study of cytomegalovirus exposure and HLA in healthy donors. In the PCR, 60 Vbeta and 13 Jbeta primers were used. Libraries were prepared by immunoSEQ multiplex PCR; TCRdb keeps only in-frame clonotypes and omits some of them. Of around 140,000 clones listed, 75% to 85% are singletons. The sample consisted of PBMCs. Receptor source: a middle-aged woman in good health and CMV-seronegative.

V and J are TRBV28 and TRBJ2-2, with D possibly being TRBD1 (5 bases). V shed 6 bases and J shed 7 bases, with 15 bases lying between them. The CDR3 covers 14 residues. Germline-derived CDR1 and CDR2 are MDHEN and SYDVKM. CDR3 protein: CASRRQWSDGELFF. The CDR3 region has the DNA TGTGCCAGCAGGCGACAGTGGTCGGACGGGGAGCTGTTTTTT.

The chain joins TRBV9 to TRBJ2-2, with 8 bases matching TRBD2. V was pared by 3 bases and J by 5 bases, with 6 bases of the junction left unmatched. There are 15 residues in the CDR3. Per germline, CDR1 SGDLS and CDR2 YYNGEE. CDR3 loop: CASSALAGRTGELFF. CDR3 coding DNA: TGTGCCAGCAGCGCCTTAGCGGGGCGGACCGGGGAGCTGTTTTTT.

This sequence joins TRBV2 and TRBJ1-5; TRBD1 aligns across 8 bases. CDR1 is SNHLY, CDR2 FYNNEI, per germline. The trim removed 5 bases at V and 7 bases at J, leaving 7 bases unmatched. The CDR3 extends over 14 amino acids. CDR3 in DNA: TGTGCCAGCAGTCTACAGGGGGGAGAACAGCCCCAGCATTTT. This codes for CASSLQGGEQPQHF.

The gene calls are TRBV9 and TRBJ2-7, with D possibly matching TRBD1 (5 bases). Germline CDR1 reads SGDLS; CDR2 reads YYNGEE. The CDR3 is 15 amino acids. V gave up 0 bases and J gave up 0 bases, with 10 bases separating them. In nucleotides, the CDR3 is TGTGCCAGCAGCGTAGAAGGCGGACACTCCTACGAGCAGTACTTC. It translates to CASSVEGGHSYEQYF.